Shown below are 29 T cell receptor beta chains from a single sample sequenced in a study of T cell responses to AZD1222 COVID-19 vaccine. Clones were read by immunoSEQ multiplex PCR, and TCRdb kept only the in-frame ones, dropping some. Among approximately 220,000 clones, roughly 91% were seen once, and the ten largest hold about 1%. The specimen was peripheral blood, collected on day 0 of MenACWY control vaccination. These receptors all stem from an adult in good health.

The chain is built from TRBV3-1 (or the pseudogene TRBV3-2) and TRBJ2-7; 7 bases fit TRBD1. Trimming at V came to 1 base and at J to 3 bases, leaving 0 bases not matched to a gene. Germline CDR1 LGHDT, CDR2 YNNKEL (reference sequence). The CDR3 has 13 amino acids. This CDR3 reads CASSQGDSYEQYF. The CDR3 coding sequence is TGTGCCAGCAGCCAAGGGGACAGCTACGAGCAGTACTTC.

V is TRBV30 and J is TRBJ1-5, with TRBD1 matching over 7 bases. The CDR3 is 14 residues long. Germline CDR1 is GTSNPN and CDR2 is SVGIG (reference sequence). J lost 0 bases, V lost 7 bases, and 6 bases had no gene match. The CDR3 is CAYQTGNSNQPQHF. CDR3 in DNA: TGTGCCTACCAGACAGGGAATAGCAATCAGCCCCAGCATTTT.

The rearrangement links TRBV27 to TRBJ1-6; TRBD1 might be the D (5 bases). The CDR3 is 18 amino acids. V gave up 5 bases and J gave up 2 bases, with 19 bases separating them. Per germline, CDR1 MNHEY and CDR2 SMNVEV (reference sequence). The CDR3 loop is CASSLTVQGDAYNSPLHF. The CDR3 DNA reads TGTGCCAGCAGTCTAACCGTCCAGGGAGATGCCTATAATTCACCCCTCCACTTT.

The rearrangement uses TRBV19 and TRBJ2-5; tentative D call: TRBD2 (6 bases). Trimming stripped 5 bases from V and 1 base from J, with 14 bases between. Germline CDR1 and CDR2: LNHDA and SQIVND (reference sequence). This CDR3 spans 15 amino acids. For the CDR3, the DNA is TGTGCCAGTAGTCTCTCTCGGCGGGGCCAAGAGACCCAGTACTTC. Translation: CASSLSRRGQETQYF.

The J gene is TRBJ2-5, the V gene TRBV18; D unresolved. CDR1 and CDR2 (germline): KGHSH, LQKENI. The germline V and J ends were trimmed by 2 bases and 6 bases, with 10 bases remaining between them. The CDR3 length is 13 residues. The CDR3 nucleotides are TGTGCCAGCTCACCAAGGGTAAACAAGACCCAGTACTTC. The encoded protein is CASSPRVNKTQYF. Using reference TRBV18 and TRBJ2-5 for the parts outside the CDR3, the full variable domain is NAGVMQNPRHLVRRRGQEARLRCSPMKGHSHVYWYRQLPEEGLKFMVYLQKENIIDESGMPKERFSAEFPKEGPSILRIQQVVRGDSAAYFCASSPRVNKTQYFGPGTRLLVL.

The chain joins TRBV21-1 to TRBJ1-2; TRBD1 is the table's D call and was not checked against the DNA. TRBV21-1 is reported as a pseudogene. The CDR3 length is 14 residues. The CDR3 nucleotides read TGTGCCAGCACTACGGGACAGGGCGCCTATGGCTACACCTTC. It codes for CASTTGQGAYGYTF.

V and J are TRBV7-9 and TRBJ1-4; D ambiguous. CDR1 SEHNR and CDR2 FQNEAQ come from the germline V gene (reference sequence). Trimming pared 3 bases from V and 0 bases from J, leaving 11 bases between. The CDR3 extends over 16 amino acids. The CDR3 reads CASSLGRIATNEKLFF. In nucleotides, the CDR3 is TGTGCCAGCAGCTTGGGCCGCATTGCAACTAATGAAAAACTGTTTTTT. The complete variable domain, with remaining parts taken from reference TRBV7-9 and TRBJ1-4, reads DTGVSQNPRHKITKRGQNVTFRCDPISEHNRLYWYRQTLGQGPEFLTYFQNEAQLEKSRLLSDRFSAERPKGSFSTLEIQRTEQGDSAMYLCASSLGRIATNEKLFFGSGTQLSVL.

This chain uses TRBV7-8 with TRBJ1-5; D is undetermined. This CDR3 is built from 14 residues. In germline, CDR1 is SGHVS, CDR2 FQNEAQ. The V and J ends lost 1 base and 2 bases respectively, with 6 bases between them. The CDR3 is CASSLVRGNQPQHF. Here the CDR3 DNA reads TGTGCCAGCAGCTTAGTACGGGGCAATCAGCCCCAGCATTTT.

V is TRBV19 and J is TRBJ1-6; tentatively, D is TRBD1 (5 bases). This CDR3 contains 15 residues. Trimming cost V 6 bases and J 0 bases, with 9 bases left between them. The germline V gene encodes CDR1 LNHDA and CDR2 SQIVND (reference sequence). CDR3 region: CASRDTDSYNSPLHF. The DNA of the CDR3 is TGTGCCAGTAGGGACACGGACTCCTATAATTCACCCCTCCACTTT.

The V gene is TRBV4-3, the J gene TRBJ2-3; 14 bases are a match to TRBD2. After removal of 1 base from V and 8 bases from J, the junction contained 2 bases not matched to a gene. CDR3 size: 15 residues. Germline CDR1 and CDR2: LGHNA and YSLEER. CDR3 nucleotides: TGCGCCAGCAGCCAAGGGGGACTAGCGGGGGTTACGCAGTATTTT. Translated, it gives CASSQGGLAGVTQYF.

The table lists this clone with a count of one. V and J are TRBV30 and TRBJ1-1; D is uncertain. From germline, CDR1 is GTSNPN and CDR2 SVGIG (reference sequence). Trimming removed 0 bases from V and 3 bases from J, with 14 bases in between. This CDR3 contains 15 residues. DNA for the CDR3: TGTGCCTGGAGTGTAGGGATTGGCGGTGACACTGAAGCTTTCTTT. It encodes CAWSVGIGGDTEAFF.

The V call is TRBV6-5, the J call TRBJ1-2; tentatively, D is TRBD1 (5 bases). The CDR3 loop spans 12 amino acids. The V gene lost 7 bases and the J gene lost 1 base, with 7 bases spanning the gap. Germline V CDR1 and CDR2: MNHEY, SVGAGI. CDR3 amino acids: CASKGDNYGYTF. CDR3 DNA sequence: TGTGCCAGCAAAGGGGATAACTATGGCTACACCTTC.

This clone was observed a few times. Other DNA sequences in the same sample also yield this CDR3. The chain uses TRBV18 and TRBJ1-1; D call uncertain. CDR3 length: 14 residues. The V end was cut by 2 bases, the J end by 1 base, with 8 bases between. Germline V gene lookup returns CDR1 KGHSH and CDR2 LQKENI. In DNA form, the CDR3 reads TGTGCCAGCTCACCAATAAGGGAGAACACTGAAGCTTTCTTT. Translated, it gives CASSPIRENTEAFF.

The chain is built from TRBV11-2 and TRBJ2-7; 7 bases fit TRBD1. Germline lookup yields CDR1 SGHAT and CDR2 FQNNGV. The junction had 7 bases not matched to a gene; V was cut back by 5 bases and J by 3 bases. The CDR3 length is 14 residues. The CDR3 region is CASSHGQARYEQYF. In DNA form, the CDR3 reads TGTGCCAGCAGCCACGGACAGGCACGCTACGAGCAGTACTTC.

The V call is TRBV19, the J call TRBJ1-5; D might be TRBD1 (6 bases). Trimming took 2 bases from V and 5 from J, leaving 7 bases between them. This CDR3 has 13 amino acids. CDR1 LNHDA and CDR2 SQIVND come from the germline V gene (reference sequence). For the CDR3, the DNA is TGTGCCAGTAGTATAAACAGGGATCAGCCCCAGCATTTT. Amino acids: CASSINRDQPQHF.

The gene calls are TRBV2 and TRBJ2-1; 14 nucleotides line up with TRBD2. The V gene end was trimmed by 7 bases and the J gene end by 8 bases; junction bases not matched to a gene: 10. The germline CDR1 and CDR2 sequences are SNHLY and FYNNEI. The length of the CDR3 is 16 residues. The CDR3 nucleotides read TGTGCCAGCAACCCGGGACTAGCGGGGGTTACGGATGAGCAGTTCTTC. This sequence encodes CASNPGLAGVTDEQFF.

V gene TRBV2 combines with J gene TRBJ1-5; no reliable D call. With 6 bases removed from V and 4 bases from J, the gap between germline ends came to 16 bases. CDR1 and CDR2 (germline): SNHLY, FYNNEI. This CDR3 comprises 15 residues. The DNA for the CDR3 is TGTGCCAGCAGGATCTCAAGGGTTGGGAATCAGCCCCAGCATTTT. It yields the protein CASRISRVGNQPQHF.

The chain is built from TRBV30 and TRBJ1-2; no reliable D call. Between the trimmed V and J ends, which lost 0 bases and 2 bases, there was a span of 13 bases. The germline gives CDR1 GTSNPN, CDR2 SVGIG (reference sequence). The CDR3 runs 15 residues. The CDR3: CAWSVGSSGNYGYTF. The CDR3 DNA is TGTGCCTGGAGTGTAGGTTCATCGGGGAACTATGGCTACACCTTC.

The rearrangement joins TRBV7-8 to TRBJ2-6; TRBD2 matches at 8 bases. V shed 5 bases and J 0 bases; nucleotides not matched to a gene: 9. Per germline, CDR1 SGHVS and CDR2 FQNEAQ. There are 18 residues in the CDR3. The chain's CDR3 is CASSLRGGLSSGANVLTF. The CDR3 bases are TGTGCCAGCAGCCTCCGGGGGGGCCTTAGCTCTGGGGCCAACGTCCTGACTTTC.

The rearrangement links TRBV29-1 to TRBJ2-7; 9 bases align to TRBD1. CDR3 size: 15 residues. The V and J ends lost 6 bases and 1 base, in that order; junction bases with no gene match: 10. Germline V gives CDR1 SQVTM, CDR2 ANQGSEA. The CDR3 here is CSVGGPGQGSYEQYF. The CDR3 coding sequence is TGCAGCGTGGGGGGTCCCGGACAGGGGTCCTACGAGCAGTACTTC.

This clone was counted a single time. V usage is TRBV4-3 and J usage is TRBJ1-2; 9 bases fit TRBD1. V lost 4 bases, J lost 6 bases, and 9 bases stayed unmatched. CDR1 and CDR2 from the germline V gene are LGHNA and YSLEER. The CDR3 extends over 15 amino acids. The CDR3 DNA sequence: TGCGCCAGCAGCCGCGAAATAGGACAGGGGCATGGCTACACCTTC. It translates to CASSREIGQGHGYTF.

The count of this clone is one. V usage is TRBV30 and J usage is TRBJ1-1; D may be TRBD1 (5 bases). Germline V gene lookup returns CDR1 GTSNPN and CDR2 SVGIG (reference sequence). This CDR3 comprises 11 residues. The V end was cut by 2 bases, the J end by 6 bases, with 7 bases between. The CDR3 spells CAWSTGPEAFF. The CDR3 DNA sequence: TGTGCCTGGAGTACGGGGCCTGAAGCTTTCTTT.

This chain links TRBV19 with TRBJ1-2; D remains ambiguous. The CDR3 is 15 amino acids. Germline-derived CDR1 and CDR2 are LNHDA and SQIVND (reference sequence). Deletions cut 4 bases from V and 2 bases from J, with 14 bases between. CDR3 loop: CASSTDAGRNYGYTF. CDR3 DNA sequence: TGTGCCAGTAGTACGGACGCCGGGCGAAACTATGGCTACACCTTC.

The CDR3 loop reads CASGQTISYGYTF. DNA of the CDR3: TGTGCCAGCGGCCAAACGATAAGCTATGGCTACACCTTC. The chain couples TRBV5-6 to TRBJ1-2; D not certain. Germline CDR1 and CDR2: SGHDT and YYEEEE. Trimming took off 7 bases at V and 4 bases at J, with 14 bases between the two ends. The CDR3 is 13 residues long. The variable domain in full, completed from reference TRBV5-6 and TRBJ1-2, reads DAGVTQSPTHLIKTRGQQVTLRCSPKSGHDTVSWYQQALGQGPQFIFQYYEEEERQRGNFPDRFSGHQFPNYSSELNVNALLLGDSALYLCASGQTISYGYTFGSGTRLTVV.

The V call is TRBV5-6, the J call TRBJ2-7, with 8 nucleotides matching TRBD2. CDR1 is SGHDT, CDR2 YYEEEE, per germline. This CDR3 is built from 16 residues. J gave up 6 bases and V 2 bases, and 13 bases lay outside the gene matches. In DNA form, the CDR3 reads TGTGCCAGCAGCTTTGGGGGGGCGGGGGGCGGATTCGAGCAGTACTTC. This codes for CASSFGGAGGGFEQYF.

V is TRBV6-2 or TRBV6-3 and J is TRBJ1-2; D gene ambiguous. V gave up 2 bases and J gave up 5 bases, with 6 bases separating them. CDR1 and CDR2 from the germline V gene are MNHEY and SVGEGT. CDR3 length: 12 residues. The CDR3 sequence: CASSYPGYGYTF. In nucleotides, the CDR3 is TGTGCCAGCAGTTACCCGGGGTATGGCTACACCTTC.

The chain links TRBV12-3 or TRBV12-4 to TRBJ1-2, with D possibly TRBD1 on 6 matching bases. V was trimmed by 6 bases and J by 6 bases, leaving 14 bases between them. CDR3 length: 13 residues. This CDR3 is CASSSQGFDGYTF. CDR3 in DNA: TGTGCCAGCAGCTCACAGGGTTTCGATGGCTACACCTTC.

This rearrangement joins TRBV11-2 to TRBJ1-1; the D gene is possibly TRBD1 (6 bases). CDR1 is SGHAT, CDR2 FQNNGV, per germline. V lost 5 bases, J lost 1 base, and 8 bases lay in between. The CDR3 covers 13 residues. CDR3 in DNA: TGTGCCAGCAGCGACAGGCCGAACACTGAAGCTTTCTTT. It specifies CASSDRPNTEAFF.

The chain recombines TRBV7-2 with TRBJ1-5; D gene unclear. CDR1 and CDR2 (germline): SGHTA, FQGNSA. V was pared by 5 bases and J by 3 bases, with 11 bases between. This CDR3 is built from 14 residues. In nucleotides, the CDR3 is TGTGCCAGCAGCACCGGACGGCTCAATCAGCCCCAGCATTTT. It codes for CASSTGRLNQPQHF.